A selection of T cell receptor beta chains follows, all from one sample in a study of cytomegalovirus exposure and HLA in healthy donors. Generated by immunoSEQ multiplex PCR, the TCRdb table keeps only in-frame clones and is missing some. The data show some 90,000 clones, 65% to 85% seen once. What was sequenced was PBMCs. These receptor sequences come from a woman aged 70-85 years in good health and CMV-seropositive. Each CDR3 is given with its conserved first and last residue. Each record gives: V gene, D gene, J gene, clone size, CDR3 DNA, CDR3 protein. The D gene is left open where the match is weak. Clone sizes are given selectively: once, few, many, or a class where the clone is expanded.

v_call: TRBV7-3
d_call: TRBD1
j_call: TRBJ2-3
clone_size: few
cdr3_nt: TGTGCCAGCAGCTTACGGGGGACAGGGAGCACAGATACGCAGTATTTT
cdr3_aa: CASSLRGTGSTDTQYF

v_call: TRBV19
d_call: .
j_call: TRBJ1-3
clone_size: .
cdr3_nt: TGTGCCAGTAGTCTCACAGGGTATGGAAACACCATATATTTT
cdr3_aa: CASSLTGYGNTIYF

v_call: TRBV6-5
d_call: .
j_call: TRBJ2-7
clone_size: .
cdr3_nt: TGTGCCAGCAGTTACTCCAGTTTCCACGAGCAGTACTTC
cdr3_aa: CASSYSSFHEQYF

v_call: TRBV28
d_call: TRBD1
j_call: TRBJ2-6
clone_size: .
cdr3_nt: TGTGCCAGCAGTTCGACAGGGGGCAGCTCTGGGGCCAACGTCCTGACTTTC
cdr3_aa: CASSSTGGSSGANVLTF

v_call: TRBV7-9
d_call: TRBD1
j_call: TRBJ2-1
clone_size: few
cdr3_nt: TGTGCCAGCAGCTCCCCGGACAGGGGTGTGGATGAGCAGTTCTTC
cdr3_aa: CASSSPDRGVDEQFF

v_call: TRBV18
d_call: TRBD1
j_call: TRBJ2-6
clone_size: .
cdr3_nt: TGTGCCAGCTCCCCGACAGGGTTCGGCTCTGGGGCCAACGTCCTGACTTTC
cdr3_aa: CASSPTGFGSGANVLTF

v_call: TRBV29-1
d_call: TRBD1
j_call: TRBJ2-7
clone_size: .
cdr3_nt: TGCAGCGCGTCCGGGACAGGGGGCTTTGGCCAGGGTAAGCAGTACTTC
cdr3_aa: CSASGTGGFGQGKQYF

v_call: TRBV6-5
d_call: TRBD1
j_call: TRBJ1-3
clone_size: few
cdr3_nt: TGTGCCAGCAGTTACTCGGGACAGGGATGGAACACCATATATTTT
cdr3_aa: CASSYSGQGWNTIYF

v_call: TRBV5-1
d_call: .
j_call: TRBJ1-1
clone_size: .
cdr3_nt: TGCGCCAGCACAGGGGTCTTGGGGACAGAAGCTTTCTTT
cdr3_aa: CASTGVLGTEAFF

v_call: TRBV7-2
d_call: .
j_call: TRBJ1-2
clone_size: .
cdr3_nt: TGTGCCAGCAGTCAAGGGCAGGGGAATGGCTACACCTTC
cdr3_aa: CASSQGQGNGYTF

v_call: TRBV7-2
d_call: TRBD1
j_call: TRBJ1-1
clone_size: .
cdr3_nt: TGTGCCAGCAGACCCCGGACAGGGGGCACTGAAGCTTTCTTT
cdr3_aa: CASRPRTGGTEAFF

v_call: TRBV5-1
d_call: TRBD1
j_call: TRBJ1-1
clone_size: once
cdr3_nt: TGCGCCAGCGAGCAAGGGACAGGGTTCCTATCTGAAGCTTTCTTT
cdr3_aa: CASEQGTGFLSEAFF

v_call: TRBV15
d_call: TRBD1
j_call: TRBJ1-6
clone_size: .
cdr3_nt: TGTGCCACCAGCGCTCGACAGGGGAATAATTCACCCCTCCACTTT
cdr3_aa: CATSARQGNNSPLHF

v_call: TRBV5-1
d_call: TRBD1
j_call: TRBJ1-2
clone_size: .
cdr3_nt: TGCGCCAGCAGACCCGGGACAGTACATGGCTACACCTTC
cdr3_aa: CASRPGTVHGYTF

v_call: TRBV6-5
d_call: .
j_call: TRBJ1-1
clone_size: .
cdr3_nt: TGTGCCAGCAGTTATGCGCTCGCCCACTTCAACACTGAAGCTTTCTTT
cdr3_aa: CASSYALAHFNTEAFF

v_call: TRBV18
d_call: .
j_call: TRBJ1-2
clone_size: .
cdr3_nt: TGTGCCAGCTCACCACCGGCGGGTGGCTATGGCTACACCTTC
cdr3_aa: CASSPPAGGYGYTF

v_call: TRBV5-1
d_call: TRBD1
j_call: TRBJ1-2
clone_size: .
cdr3_nt: TGCGCCAGCAACCCCTACCAGGGGGCGCAGGGCTACACCTTC
cdr3_aa: CASNPYQGAQGYTF

v_call: TRBV11-2
d_call: TRBD2
j_call: TRBJ2-1
clone_size: .
cdr3_nt: TGTGCCAGCAGCTCGCCGGGACTAGCGGGGGGGTTTGAGCAGTTCTTC
cdr3_aa: CASSSPGLAGGFEQFF

v_call: TRBV7-2
d_call: TRBD2
j_call: TRBJ2-3
clone_size: .
cdr3_nt: TGTGCCAGCAGCTTGAGACTAGCGGGGGGGTTAGATACGCAGTATTTT
cdr3_aa: CASSLRLAGGLDTQYF

v_call: TRBV27
d_call: TRBD2
j_call: TRBJ2-5
clone_size: .
cdr3_nt: TGTGCCAGCAGATCGACTAGCGGCTTTGTTGGCACCCAGTACTTC
cdr3_aa: CASRSTSGFVGTQYF

v_call: TRBV18
d_call: .
j_call: TRBJ2-5
clone_size: .
cdr3_nt: TGTGCCAGCTCACGGGGCGGGGAGCAAGAGACCCAGTACTTC
cdr3_aa: CASSRGGEQETQYF

v_call: TRBV7-6
d_call: .
j_call: TRBJ2-3
clone_size: .
cdr3_nt: TGTGCCAGCAGCTTAATCGGGACTGCAGATACGCAGTATTTT
cdr3_aa: CASSLIGTADTQYF

v_call: TRBV18
d_call: TRBD1
j_call: TRBJ1-5
clone_size: .
cdr3_nt: TGTGCCAGCTCACCTGGACAGGGGAATCAGCCCCAGCATTTT
cdr3_aa: CASSPGQGNQPQHF

v_call: TRBV30
d_call: TRBD2
j_call: TRBJ2-3
clone_size: .
cdr3_nt: TGTGCCTGGGCAGATGGACTAGCGGGAGTTACAGATACGCAGTATTTT
cdr3_aa: CAWADGLAGVTDTQYF

v_call: TRBV6-1
d_call: .
j_call: TRBJ1-5
clone_size: .
cdr3_nt: TGTGCCAGCAGTTATCCTAGGGGGCCCCAGCATTTT
cdr3_aa: CASSYPRGPQHF

v_call: TRBV9
d_call: .
j_call: TRBJ2-2
clone_size: .
cdr3_nt: TGTGCCAGCAGCGTAGAGAAGGGGGGGGCCTACGGGGGCACCGGGGAGCTGTTTTTT
cdr3_aa: CASSVEKGGAYGGTGELFF

v_call: TRBV30
d_call: .
j_call: TRBJ2-7
clone_size: .
cdr3_nt: TGTGCCTGGAGTCAGGACTATTTCTACGAGCAGTACTTC
cdr3_aa: CAWSQDYFYEQYF

v_call: TRBV5-1
d_call: .
j_call: TRBJ2-1
clone_size: .
cdr3_nt: TGCGCCAGCAGACCCACTACGTCCTACAATGAGCAGTTCTTC
cdr3_aa: CASRPTTSYNEQFF